One sample yielded the 28 T cell receptor beta chains listed below, sequenced in a study of CXCR3-negative and CXCR3-positive naive CD8 T cells. Broader study findings: The TRB CDR3s that CXCR3-positive naive cells carried were more hydrophobic than those of CXCR3-negative naive cells.

Researchers prepared the TRB cDNA libraries using 5' RACE with UMI labels. For each CDR3 protein, TCRdb gives one entry from its re-call of the 5' RACE reads, without DNA. The ten most abundant clones cover around 1.6% of a sample with thousands of distinct CDR3 sequences. No antigen has been identified for these receptors. The sample comprised naive CXCR3+ CD8+ T cells from blood. As to subset: CD45RO-CCR7+CD27+CD95- naive CD8+ T cells expressing CXCR3 (TNR3+). These receptors all stem from a human donor in good health. Some clones in this sample may be carry-over from other donors' samples.

By frequency, this clonotype registers medium-sized (0.01 to 0.1%). The rearrangement joins TRBV20-1 to TRBJ2-3. CDR3 length: 12 amino acids. Germline assignment: CDR1 DFQATT and CDR2 SNEGSKA (reference sequence). The CDR3 sequence is CSARQSGDTQYF.

This clonotype is classed as medium-sized by frequency. CDR3 residues: CASLGGDTQYF. The chain joins TRBV11-2 to TRBJ2-3; there is no DNA to check the TCRdb D call of TRBD2. Germline V gives CDR1 SGHAT, CDR2 FQNNGV. CDR3 length equals 11 residues.

This clonotype counts as medium-sized by frequency. This chain links TRBV29-1 with TRBJ2-1; TCRdb selects TRBD1, and the lack of DNA leaves this call unchecked. CDR3 size: 15 residues. Germline V gene lookup returns CDR1 SQVTM and CDR2 ANQGSEA. This chain's CDR3 is CSVEDNRGVEGEQFF.

By frequency, this clonotype is medium-sized. The chain couples TRBV7-9 to TRBJ2-2; the D call from TCRdb, TRBD1, cannot be confirmed without DNA. From germline, CDR1 is SEHNR and CDR2 FQNEAQ (reference sequence). This CDR3 is built from 13 residues. The chain's CDR3 is CASSSTGTGELFF.

The CDR3 region is CSATGSPFGQYF. The chain recombines TRBV29-1 with TRBJ2-7. This CDR3 comprises 12 residues. Per germline, CDR1 SQVTM and CDR2 ANQGSEA.

This chain connects TRBV7-2 to TRBJ2-1. The V gene's germline CDR1 is SGHTA and CDR2 FQGNSA. The CDR3 consists of 13 residues. The chain's CDR3 is CASSLALGNEQFF.

The genes are TRBV6-5 and TRBJ2-7; TCRdb returns TRBD2, unconfirmable since there is no DNA. The CDR3 is 15 amino acids. Germline V gives CDR1 MNHEY, CDR2 SVGAGI. The CDR3 here is CASTGTSGSFDEQYF.

The gene calls are TRBV4-1 and TRBJ2-3; without DNA, the TCRdb call of TRBD2 cannot be checked. This CDR3 has 16 residues. From germline, CDR1 is MGHRA and CDR2 YSYEKL. CDR3 residues: CASSGKQGTSTDTQYF.

This clonotype is labeled medium-sized based on frequency. The chain uses TRBV29-1 and TRBJ2-5; TCRdb indicates TRBD1, and absent DNA this call remains unverified. CDR1 SQVTM and CDR2 ANQGSEA come from the germline V gene. The CDR3 spans 13 residues. The CDR3 loop is CSVERGPPETQYF. The full variable domain, rest sourced from reference TRBV29-1 and TRBJ2-5, is SAVISQKPSRDICQRGTSLTIQCQVDSQVTMMFWYRQQPGQSLTLIATANQGSEATYESGFVIDKFPISRPNLTFSTLTVSNMSPEDSSIYLCSVERGPPETQYFGPGTRLLVL.

The chain uses TRBV18 and TRBJ2-6. CDR3 length equals 16 residues. CDR1 KGHSH and CDR2 LQKENI come from the germline V gene. This CDR3 reads CASSPVDSSGANVLTF.

The chain joins TRBV29-1 to TRBJ2-4; with no DNA, the TCRdb D assignment of TRBD1 cannot be verified. The CDR3 is 15 residues long. Germline CDR1 is SQVTM and CDR2 is ANQGSEA. Here the CDR3 reads CSVEDRTGGENIQYF.

V usage is TRBV9 and J usage is TRBJ2-1. CDR1 and CDR2 (germline): SGDLS, YYNGEE. CDR3 size: 12 residues. Here the CDR3 reads CASSLWDNEQFF.

Considering frequency, this clonotype is medium-sized. The chain couples TRBV5-4 to TRBJ2-5. Germline CDR1 is SGHNT and CDR2 is YYREEE (reference sequence). The CDR3 length is 13 residues. CDR3: CASSFRYQETQYF. The entire variable domain, with the rest obtained from reference TRBV5-4 and TRBJ2-5, is as follows: ETGVTQSPTHLIKTRGQQVTLRCSSQSGHNTVSWYQQALGQGPQFIFQYYREEENGRGNFPPRFSGLQFPNYSSELNVNALELDDSALYLCASSFRYQETQYFGPGTRLLVL.

Considering frequency, this clonotype is medium-sized. The chain combines TRBV28 with TRBJ2-5; TCRdb's D call, TRBD1, is unchecked because there is no DNA. Germline assignment: CDR1 MDHEN and CDR2 SYDVKM. CDR3 length equals 15 residues. CDR3 protein: CASSLFPTEGETQYF.

The chain joins TRBV20-1 to TRBJ2-5; the TCRdb D gene call, TRBD1, has no DNA to confirm it. This CDR3 has 16 amino acids. Per germline, CDR1 DFQATT and CDR2 SNEGSKA (reference sequence). The CDR3 loop reads CSARRGGGPTQETQYF.

By frequency, this clonotype registers large. This chain connects TRBV6-6 to TRBJ2-1; TCRdb names TRBD2, which stays unverified in the absence of DNA. The length of the CDR3 is 19 residues. Germline lookup yields CDR1 MNHNY and CDR2 SVGAGI (reference sequence). CDR3 residues: CASSSIGLATITSDPDQFF.

Its frequency marks this clonotype as medium-sized (0.01 to 0.1%). The chain combines TRBV7-3 with TRBJ2-7; without DNA, the TCRdb call of TRBD1 cannot be checked. The CDR3 totals 14 residues. Germline V gives CDR1 SGHTA, CDR2 FQGTGA. The CDR3 sequence is CASSPDMTETEQYF.

This clonotype is classed as medium-sized (0.01 to 0.1%) by frequency. The chain has TRBV29-1 and TRBJ2-5; TCRdb selects TRBD2, and the lack of DNA leaves this call unchecked. Germline-derived CDR1 and CDR2 are SQVTM and ANQGSEA. The CDR3 covers 15 residues. CDR3 region: CSVEDSEGIQETQYF. Based on the CDR3 plus reference TRBV29-1 and TRBJ2-5, the full variable domain is SAVISQKPSRDICQRGTSLTIQCQVDSQVTMMFWYRQQPGQSLTLIATANQGSEATYESGFVIDKFPISRPNLTFSTLTVSNMSPEDSSIYLCSVEDSEGIQETQYFGPGTRLLVL.

The V call is TRBV7-9, the J call TRBJ2-5; the TCRdb call, TRBD1, lacks DNA for checking. Germline lookup yields CDR1 SEHNR and CDR2 FQNEAQ (reference sequence). The CDR3 has 16 residues. CDR3 loop: CASSFITGNLLETQYF.

Its frequency marks this clonotype as medium-sized (0.01 to 0.1%). The V gene is TRBV10-3, the J gene TRBJ2-3; TCRdb returns TRBD1, unconfirmable since there is no DNA. The germline V gene encodes CDR1 ENHRY and CDR2 SYGVKD. The CDR3 length is 15 residues. This CDR3 reads CAIKEGGTSTDTQYF.

This clonotype registers medium-sized (0.01 to 0.1%) by frequency. The V and J genes are TRBV29-1 and TRBJ2-3; TCRdb lists TRBD1, though no DNA is available to test this call. CDR1 is SQVTM and CDR2 is ANQGSEA in the germline V gene. This CDR3 is built from 15 residues. The CDR3: CSVERDRGRTDTQYF.

This chain joins TRBV12-3 or TRBV12-4 and TRBJ2-2; TCRdb lists TRBD1, though no DNA is available to test this call. The CDR3 totals 13 residues. The CDR3 loop reads CASTPGITGELFF.

The chain has TRBV7-9 and TRBJ1-1; TCRdb indicates TRBD1, and absent DNA this call remains unverified. Germline V lookup: CDR1 SEHNR, CDR2 FQNEAQ (reference sequence). The CDR3 runs to 15 residues. The CDR3 protein is CASSYPLDRATEAFF.

The chain employs TRBV7-9 and TRBJ2-5; TCRdb outputs TRBD1, but without DNA this stays unchecked. Germline loops: CDR1 SEHNR, CDR2 FQNEAQ (reference sequence). The CDR3 has 16 residues. CDR3 protein: CASSLIGARGQETQYF.

This clonotype counts as medium-sized by frequency. This chain uses TRBV19 with TRBJ1-1. CDR1 and CDR2 (germline): LNHDA, SQIVND (reference sequence). The CDR3 has 15 amino acids. The CDR3: CASSIHRVENTEAFF.

Considering frequency, this clonotype is medium-sized. This sequence joins TRBV29-1 and TRBJ1-2; lacking DNA, the TRBD1 call made by TCRdb goes unchecked. This CDR3 is built from 14 residues. Germline V lookup: CDR1 SQVTM, CDR2 ANQGSEA. CDR3 amino acids: CSVEDPGQAYGYTF.

The chain links TRBV29-1 to TRBJ2-2. From germline, CDR1 is SQVTM and CDR2 ANQGSEA. This CDR3 is 15 amino acids long. CDR3 sequence reads: CSVEDHNVNTGELFF.

This clonotype is medium-sized by frequency. J is TRBJ1-1 and V is TRBV12-3 or TRBV12-4; the TCRdb D gene call, TRBD1, has no DNA to confirm it. The CDR3 length is 13 residues. The CDR3: CASRLHRGTEAFF.